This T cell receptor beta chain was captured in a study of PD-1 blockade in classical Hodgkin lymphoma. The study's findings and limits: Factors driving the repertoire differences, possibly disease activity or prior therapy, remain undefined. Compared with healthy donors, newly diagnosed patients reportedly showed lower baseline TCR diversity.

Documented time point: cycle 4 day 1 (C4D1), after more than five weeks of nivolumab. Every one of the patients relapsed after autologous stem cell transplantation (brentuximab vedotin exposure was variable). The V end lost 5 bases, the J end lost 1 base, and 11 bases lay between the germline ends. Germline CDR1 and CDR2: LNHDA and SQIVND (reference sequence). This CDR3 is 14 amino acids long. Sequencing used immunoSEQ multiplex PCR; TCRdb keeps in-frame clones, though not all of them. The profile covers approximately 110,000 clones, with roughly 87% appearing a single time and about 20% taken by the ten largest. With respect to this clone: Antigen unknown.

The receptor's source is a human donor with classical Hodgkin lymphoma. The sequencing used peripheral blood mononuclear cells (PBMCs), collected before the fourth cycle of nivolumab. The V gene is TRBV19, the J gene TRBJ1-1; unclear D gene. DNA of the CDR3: TGTGCCAGTAGTTCCCGCGGGAGGAACACTGAAGCTTTCTTT. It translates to CASSSRGRNTEAFF.